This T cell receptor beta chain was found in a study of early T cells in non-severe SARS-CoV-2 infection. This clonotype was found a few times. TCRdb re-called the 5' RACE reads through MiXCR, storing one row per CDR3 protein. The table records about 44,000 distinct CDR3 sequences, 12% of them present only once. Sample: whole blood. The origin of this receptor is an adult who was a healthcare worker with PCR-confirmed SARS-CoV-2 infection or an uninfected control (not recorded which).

The CDR3 loop is CSVAVYGGYTF. The CDR3 DNA sequence: TGCAGCGTGGCGGTGTATGGGGGCTACACCTTC. The rearrangement uses TRBV29-1 and TRBJ1-2; no reliable D call. CDR3 length: 11 residues. The V gene's germline CDR1 is SQVTM and CDR2 ANQGSEA. The V gene lost 6 bases and the J gene lost 8 bases, with 13 bases spanning the gap.